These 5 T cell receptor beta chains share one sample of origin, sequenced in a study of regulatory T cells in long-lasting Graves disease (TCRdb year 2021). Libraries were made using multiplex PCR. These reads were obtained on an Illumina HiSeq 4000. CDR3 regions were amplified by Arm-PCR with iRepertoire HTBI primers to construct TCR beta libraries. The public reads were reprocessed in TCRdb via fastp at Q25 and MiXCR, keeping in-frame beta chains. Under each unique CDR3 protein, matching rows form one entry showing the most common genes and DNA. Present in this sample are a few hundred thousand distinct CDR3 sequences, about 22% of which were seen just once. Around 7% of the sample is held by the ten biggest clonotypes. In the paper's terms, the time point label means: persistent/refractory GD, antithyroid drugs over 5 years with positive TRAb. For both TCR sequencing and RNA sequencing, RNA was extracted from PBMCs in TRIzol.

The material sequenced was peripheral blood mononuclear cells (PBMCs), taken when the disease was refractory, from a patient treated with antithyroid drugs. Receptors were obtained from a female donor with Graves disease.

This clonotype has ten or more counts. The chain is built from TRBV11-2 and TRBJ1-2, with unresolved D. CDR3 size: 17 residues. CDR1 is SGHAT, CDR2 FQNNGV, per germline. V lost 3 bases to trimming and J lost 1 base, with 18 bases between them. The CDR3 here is CASSFGYQSILNYGYTF. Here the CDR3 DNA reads TGTGCCAGCAGCTTCGGGTACCAGTCCATACTTAACTATGGCTACACCTTC.

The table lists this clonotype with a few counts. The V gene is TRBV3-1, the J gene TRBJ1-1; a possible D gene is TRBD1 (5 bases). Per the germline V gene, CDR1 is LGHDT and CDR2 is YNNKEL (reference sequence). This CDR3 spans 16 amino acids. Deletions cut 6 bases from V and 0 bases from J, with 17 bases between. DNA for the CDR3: TGTGCCAGCAGTGTTCTGTCGGGCAGGGTGAACACTGAAGCTTTCTTT. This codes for CASSVLSGRVNTEAFF. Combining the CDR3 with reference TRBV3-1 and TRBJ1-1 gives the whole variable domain DTAVSQTPKYLVTQMGNDKSIKCEQNLGHDTMYWYKQDSKKFLKIMFSYNNKELIINETVPNRFSPKSPDKAHLNLHINSLELGDSAVYFCASSVLSGRVNTEAFFGQGTRLTVV.

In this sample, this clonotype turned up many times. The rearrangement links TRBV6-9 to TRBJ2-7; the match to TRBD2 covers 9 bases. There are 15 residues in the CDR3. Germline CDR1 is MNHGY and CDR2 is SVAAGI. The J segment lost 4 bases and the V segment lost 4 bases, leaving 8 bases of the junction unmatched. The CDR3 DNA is TGTGCCAGCAGTTCCCCGGCTAGCGGGGATTACGAGCAGTACTTC. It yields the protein CASSSPASGDYEQYF.

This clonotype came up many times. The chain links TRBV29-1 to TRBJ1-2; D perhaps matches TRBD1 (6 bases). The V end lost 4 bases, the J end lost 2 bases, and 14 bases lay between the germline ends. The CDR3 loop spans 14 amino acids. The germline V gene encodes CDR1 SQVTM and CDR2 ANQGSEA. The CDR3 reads CSVGRAGENYGYTF. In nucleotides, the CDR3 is TGCAGCGTTGGGAGGGCAGGGGAGAACTATGGCTACACCTTC.

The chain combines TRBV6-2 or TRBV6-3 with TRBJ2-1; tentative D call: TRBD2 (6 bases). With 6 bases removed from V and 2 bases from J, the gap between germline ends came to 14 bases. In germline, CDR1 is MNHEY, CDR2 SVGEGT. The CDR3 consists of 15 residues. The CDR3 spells CASSPAGSPYNEQFF. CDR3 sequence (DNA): TGTGCCAGCAGCCCCGCGGGGTCCCCCTACAATGAGCAGTTCTTC.